The 31 T cell receptor beta chains presented below share a single source sample, sequenced in a study of post-analysis software for immune sequencing data. These receptors lack a known antigen. Sequencing libraries made from TCR beta cDNA carried unique molecular identifiers. TCRdb fed the PCR reads into MiXCR, producing one record per CDR3 protein. Here the sample spans approximately 400,000 distinct CDR3 sequences, roughly 30% being singletons. Study-wide findings and caveats: TRBV5-6, TRBV5-1 and TRBV20-1 belonged to a set of roughly 5 TRBV segments that were more frequent in patients than controls.

Sequenced material: blood. The receptor source for this set is a girl aged 5-17 years with multiple sclerosis.

This clonotype has ten or more counts. V is TRBV5-1 and J is TRBJ1-1, with a weak D call TRBD1 (5 bases). The CDR3 consists of 12 residues. Trimming left V 3 bases short and J 2 bases short, with 5 bases between. Germline V gene data show CDR1 as SGHRS and CDR2 as YFSETQ. Written as DNA, the CDR3 is TGCGCCAGCAGCTGGGACAACACTGAAGCTTTCTTT. This sequence encodes CASSWDNTEAFF.

This clonotype occurred a few times. The rearrangement links TRBV20-1 to TRBJ2-4; perhaps TRBD1 as D (5 bases). CDR1 and CDR2 (germline): DFQATT, SNEGSKA (reference sequence). Trimming pared 6 bases from V and 6 bases from J, leaving 15 bases between. This CDR3 region has 13 residues. CDR3 residues: CSAIQEYRNIQYF. The CDR3 nucleotides read TGCAGTGCGATACAGGAGTATAGAAACATTCAGTACTTC.

This clonotype was found a few times. This chain uses TRBV20-1 with TRBJ2-1; D possibly corresponds to TRBD1 (6 bases). CDR3 length: 13 residues. V was pared by 3 bases and J by 6 bases, with 12 bases between. The V gene's germline CDR1 is DFQATT and CDR2 SNEGSKA (reference sequence). The CDR3 is CSARQQGFNEQFF. CDR3 coding DNA: TGCAGTGCTAGGCAGCAGGGGTTCAATGAGCAGTTCTTC.

This clonotype was observed a few times. The gene calls are TRBV7-9 and TRBJ2-1; TRBD1 agrees at 10 bases. The CDR3 is 15 residues long. Germline V lookup: CDR1 SEHNR, CDR2 FQNEAQ (reference sequence). Unmatched junction bases numbered 9, after V lost 7 bases and J lost 6 bases. The CDR3 loop reads CASITGTGVRNEQFF. Here the CDR3 DNA reads TGTGCCAGCATCACCGGGACAGGGGTACGCAATGAGCAGTTCTTC.

The CDR3 nucleotides are TGTGCCAGCAGCTTAGCTTCGCTTATCAGGACCGGGACAGGGTCCGAGATGACAGATACGCAGTATTTT. Amino acids: CASSLASLIRTGTGSEMTDTQYF. This chain links TRBV11-1 with TRBJ2-3, with 9 bases lining up with TRBD1. There are 23 residues in the CDR3. Looked up from germline, CDR1 is SGHAT and CDR2 is FQDESV (reference sequence). V was pared by 0 bases and J by 3 bases, with 25 bases of the junction left unmatched.

The chain couples TRBV2 to TRBJ2-7; D remains unclear. This CDR3 has 14 amino acids. The germline CDR1 and CDR2 sequences are SNHLY and FYNNEI. Trimming removed 3 bases at V and 0 bases at J, with 9 bases between. In DNA, the CDR3 is TGTGCCAGCAGTGACGTCGCCAGCTCCTACGAGCAGTACTTC. Residues: CASSDVASSYEQYF.

This clonotype was picked up a small number of times. V and J are TRBV6-5 and TRBJ2-5; 8 nucleotides align to TRBD2. Germline CDR1 is MNHEY and CDR2 is SVGAGI. J lost 1 base, V lost 0 bases, and 1 base had no gene match. The CDR3 sequence is 15 residues long. CDR3 nucleotides: TGTGCCAGCAGTTACTCTGGGACTAGCCAAGAGACCCAGTACTTC. Its protein is CASSYSGTSQETQYF.

This clonotype has a handful of counts. DNA for the CDR3: TGTGCCAGCAGTTATGGTGCGGGGTTTCAAGATACGCAGTATTTT. Protein: CASSYGAGFQDTQYF. V usage is TRBV6-2 or TRBV6-3 and J usage is TRBJ2-3; D may be TRBD2 (6 bases). V was shortened by 3 bases and J by 5 bases, with 15 bases between the two germline ends. The CDR3 covers 15 residues. Germline CDR1 is MNHEY and CDR2 is SVGEGT.

This clonotype turned up a few times. The chain couples TRBV29-1 to TRBJ2-6; D remains ambiguous. This CDR3 contains 13 residues. In germline, CDR1 is SQVTM, CDR2 ANQGSEA. V was pared by 4 bases and J by 0 bases, with 4 bases between. CDR3 coding DNA: TGCAGCGTTGGGATCTCTGGGGCCAACGTCCTGACTTTC. This gives the protein CSVGISGANVLTF.

This clonotype was seen once. The J gene is TRBJ2-7, the V gene TRBV20-1; D remains ambiguous. The CDR3 spans 11 residues. The germline V gene encodes CDR1 DFQATT and CDR2 SNEGSKA (reference sequence). Trimming removed 7 bases from V and 5 bases from J, with 12 bases in between. Here the CDR3 DNA reads TGCAGTGGTTCTCTTATAAACGAGCAGTACTTC. Encoded protein: CSGSLINEQYF.

The chain has TRBV5-1 and TRBJ1-2; D is perhaps TRBD1 (5 bases). The V end was cut by 8 bases, the J end by 6 bases, with 23 bases between. The CDR3 extends over 15 amino acids. CDR1 and CDR2 (germline): SGHRS, YFSETQ. CDR3 coding DNA: TGCGCCAGTTCAAGGACCGGGACGGATTTTCATGGCTACACCTTC. Translation gives CASSRTGTDFHGYTF.

The CDR3 DNA sequence: TGTGCCAGCAGTGTTACTAGCGGGGGTGGCAATGAGCAGTTCTTC. This gives the protein CASSVTSGGGNEQFF. The chain combines TRBV6-4 with TRBJ2-1, with 11 positions matching TRBD2. Trimming removed 4 bases from V and 6 bases from J; junction bases left unmatched: 5. The CDR3 consists of 15 residues. From germline, CDR1 is MRHNA and CDR2 SNTAGT.

The chain joins TRBV6-1 to TRBJ2-5; 15 bases align to TRBD2. Germline V gives CDR1 MNHNS, CDR2 SASEGT. The ends lost 5 bases at V and 0 bases at J; junction bases unmatched: 4. The CDR3 contains 17 residues. CDR3 coding DNA: TGTGCCAGCAGTCCCGGGACTAGCGGGGGGTACCAAGAGACCCAGTACTTC. This translates into CASSPGTSGGYQETQYF.

This clonotype was seen ten or more times. The chain has TRBV6-1 and TRBJ2-1; 9 bases map to TRBD1. Germline trimming cut 7 bases from V and 7 bases from J; bases unmatched to any gene: 8. The CDR3 is made up of 14 amino acids. The V gene's germline CDR1 is MNHNS and CDR2 SASEGT. The CDR3 nucleotides are TGTGCCAGCAATTGGGACAGGGTACGAAATGAGCAGTTCTTC. Protein: CASNWDRVRNEQFF.

This clonotype was seen ten or more times. The gene calls are TRBV5-1 and TRBJ2-4; TRBD1 aligns across 10 bases. Germline V CDR1 and CDR2: SGHRS, YFSETQ. The V gene end was trimmed by 4 bases and the J gene end by 5 bases; junction bases not matched to a gene: 9. CDR3 size: 16 residues. This chain's CDR3 is CASSPSPGTGENIQYF. CDR3 in DNA: TGCGCCAGCAGCCCCTCACCCGGGACAGGGGAAAACATTCAGTACTTC.

About this clonotype: Just one base apart from a much larger clone, this may be a read error. This CDR3 fails to terminate in the conserved phenylalanine or tryptophan, so it likely reflects a read error. The chain employs TRBV29-1 and TRBJ2-4; the match to TRBD2 covers 9 bases. Germline loops: CDR1 SQVTM, CDR2 ANQGSEA. This CDR3 spans 15 amino acids. The junction had 11 bases not matched to a gene; V was cut back by 2 bases and J by 9 bases. The CDR3 nucleotides are TGCAGCGTTGAACTAGCGGGGACCTCGGGGGGCATTCAGTACTTA. Translation gives CSVELAGTSGGIQYL.

This chain joins TRBV20-1 and TRBJ1-4; the D is unclear. The CDR3 totals 14 residues. The V end lost 6 bases, the J end lost 3 bases, and 14 bases lay between the germline ends. Germline V gives CDR1 DFQATT, CDR2 SNEGSKA (reference sequence). CDR3 DNA: TGCAGTGCCAGGCCCCCCGGGGCTAATGAAAAACTGTTTTTT. The encoded protein is CSARPPGANEKLFF.

This clonotype has a handful of counts. CDR3 region: CASRRGNPMDEQYF. In DNA form, the CDR3 reads TGTGCCAGCAGGAGGGGGAACCCAATGGACGAGCAGTACTTC. The chain recombines TRBV6-6 with TRBJ2-7; tentative D call: TRBD1 (6 bases). Germline V gene lookup returns CDR1 MNHNY and CDR2 SVGAGI (reference sequence). The CDR3 extends over 14 amino acids. The ends were cut back, 6 bases at V and 5 bases at J, with 17 bases in the middle.

In nucleotides, the CDR3 is TGCGCCAGCAGCCAAGAGACAACCTATGGCTACACCTTC. It is translated as CASSQETTYGYTF. The V and J genes are TRBV4-1 and TRBJ1-2; unclear D gene. CDR1 is MGHRA and CDR2 is YSYEKL in the germline V gene. The CDR3 runs 13 residues. Trimming left V 0 bases short and J 4 bases short, with 6 bases between.

This clonotype was counted a single time. A junction end diverges from the germline sequence, so it may reflect a read error. The chain uses TRBV7-7 and TRBJ2-1; 9 bases map to TRBD2. CDR1 SSHAT and CDR2 FNYEAQ come from the germline V gene (reference sequence). The CDR3 sequence is 13 residues long. This CDR3 reads CASSMGLAYEQFF. CDR3 coding DNA: TGTGCTAGCAGCATGGGACTAGCCTATGAGCAGTTCTTC.

This clonotype appeared a few times. The chain links TRBV12-3 or TRBV12-4 to TRBJ2-1; maybe TRBD2 (5 bases). The CDR3 has 13 residues. Trimming removed 4 bases at V and 3 bases at J, with 7 bases between. CDR3 bases: TGTGCCAGCAGTTCCCGGGACTACAATGAGCAGTTCTTC. Its translation is CASSSRDYNEQFF.

Note on this clonotype: A junction end diverges from the germline sequence, so it may reflect a read error. This chain joins TRBV12-3 or TRBV12-4 and TRBJ2-5, with D unclear. CDR3 length: 14 residues. The CDR3 loop is CAGSLQGRLSPRYF. The CDR3 region has the DNA TGTGCCGGCAGTTTACAAGGGCGGCTTTCCCCCCGGTACTTC.

The V call is TRBV28, the J call TRBJ2-3; no definite D call. The CDR3 covers 14 residues. CDR1 MDHEN and CDR2 SYDVKM come from the germline V gene. The V gene lost 5 bases and the J gene lost 4 bases, with 13 bases spanning the gap. The CDR3 reads CASSPSDEADTQYF. The CDR3 DNA reads TGTGCCAGCAGTCCCTCGGACGAGGCAGATACGCAGTATTTT.

The CDR3, as DNA: TGCAGTGCTAGCCGTCCGGGAGGCTACAATCAGCCCCAGCATTTT. The encoded protein is CSASRPGGYNQPQHF. The chain carries TRBV20-1 and TRBJ1-5, with D hard to call. Trimming removed 3 bases from V and 3 bases from J, with 15 bases in between. Germline assignment: CDR1 DFQATT and CDR2 SNEGSKA (reference sequence). The CDR3 contains 15 residues.

The chain combines TRBV6-5 with TRBJ2-5, with D unclear. Trimming left V 0 bases short and J 0 bases short, with 11 bases between. Germline CDR1 reads MNHEY; CDR2 reads SVGAGI. This CDR3 has 16 residues. CDR3: CASSYSPRLYQETQYF. The CDR3, as DNA: TGTGCCAGCAGTTACTCCCCCAGACTGTACCAAGAGACCCAGTACTTC.

Comments on this clonotype: An end of the junction does not agree with germline; a read error may underlie this. The chain couples TRBV7-9 to TRBJ2-5, with 14 bases identical to TRBD2. CDR3 length: 17 amino acids. Germline-derived CDR1 and CDR2 are SEHNR and FQNEAQ (reference sequence). The CDR3 is CASRRLAGGQSGEAQYF. The CDR3 DNA is TGTGCCAGCAGACGACTAGCGGGGGGGCAGTCGGGAGAGGCCCAGTACTTC.

The table lists this clonotype with many counts. The rearrangement uses TRBV27 and TRBJ2-1; possibly TRBD2 for D (5 bases). Germline-derived CDR1 and CDR2 are MNHEY and SMNVEV (reference sequence). The V gene lost 3 bases and the J gene lost 0 bases, with 9 bases spanning the gap. This CDR3 spans 15 amino acids. The CDR3 sequence: CASSFGLASYNEQFF. The CDR3 bases are TGTGCCAGCAGTTTTGGGCTAGCCTCCTACAATGAGCAGTTCTTC.

The table lists this clonotype with a few counts. This chain connects TRBV5-5 to TRBJ2-7; 7 nucleotides match TRBD1. Germline values: CDR1 SGHKS, CDR2 YYEKEE (reference sequence). The CDR3 has 16 amino acids. Germline trimming cut 4 bases from V and 2 bases from J; bases unmatched to any gene: 12. CDR3: CASSALTGTDAYEQYF. CDR3 coding DNA: TGTGCCAGCAGCGCCCTCACCGGGACAGATGCCTACGAGCAGTACTTC.

V gene TRBV20-1 combines with J gene TRBJ2-1; 7 bases align to TRBD2. Trimming removed 0 bases from V and 7 bases from J; junction bases left unmatched: 6. This CDR3 is 14 amino acids long. Germline values: CDR1 DFQATT, CDR2 SNEGSKA (reference sequence). CDR3 DNA sequence: TGCAGTGCTAGAGAAGCGGGGTCAGAGAATGAGCAGTTCTTC. Amino acids: CSAREAGSENEQFF.

This clonotype turned up a few times. V gene TRBV9 combines with J gene TRBJ1-6; D not certain. Germline lookup yields CDR1 SGDLS and CDR2 YYNGEE. V was clipped by 4 bases and J by 3 bases, with 14 bases between them. The CDR3 is 16 amino acids. The DNA of the CDR3 is TGTGCCAGCAGCCCCAGGTCCGACCACTATAATTCACCCCTCCACTTT. Protein: CASSPRSDHYNSPLHF. Looking up the rest from reference TRBV9 and TRBJ1-6 gives the full variable domain: DSGVTQTPKHLITATGQRVTLRCSPRSGDLSVYWYQQSLDQGLQFLIQYYNGEERAKGNILERFSAQQFPDLHSELNLSSLELGDSALYFCASSPRSDHYNSPLHFGNGTRLTVT.

The V and J genes are TRBV12-3 or TRBV12-4 and TRBJ2-5; D is unresolved. The CDR3 is made up of 14 amino acids. V lost 5 bases and J lost 0, with 10 bases in between. CDR3 protein: CASSPQGHQETQYF. The CDR3 DNA reads as TGTGCCAGCAGTCCCCAAGGTCACCAAGAGACCCAGTACTTC.